Ten or more counts support the clone carrying this T cell receptor (beta chain). As yet, its antigen is unknown. The data stem from a study of T cells in Graves' hyperthyroidism and ophthalmopathy. TCR beta CDR3 region amplification was performed from RNA transcripts. HTBI primers were used for first-round RT-PCR of the TCR CDR3. TCRdb re-derived calls from the multiplex PCR reads in MiXCR, one entry per CDR3 protein. The data show hundreds of thousands of distinct CDR3 sequences, approximately 13% seen once. Findings and limits, study-wide: Ophthalmopathy prediction by the model preceded onset by a median roughly 6 months.

The receptor's source is a woman aged 18-30 years with Graves' hyperthyroidism. Input material: blood.

The CDR3 spells CSARSGSSYNEQFF. The CDR3 DNA is TGCAGTGCTAGATCGGGGAGCTCCTACAATGAGCAGTTCTTC. The rearrangement links TRBV20-1 to TRBJ2-1; TRBD2 is a possible D gene (5 bases). Per germline, CDR1 DFQATT and CDR2 SNEGSKA (reference sequence). V lost 2 bases to trimming and J lost 0 bases, with 8 bases between them. This CDR3 has 14 amino acids.